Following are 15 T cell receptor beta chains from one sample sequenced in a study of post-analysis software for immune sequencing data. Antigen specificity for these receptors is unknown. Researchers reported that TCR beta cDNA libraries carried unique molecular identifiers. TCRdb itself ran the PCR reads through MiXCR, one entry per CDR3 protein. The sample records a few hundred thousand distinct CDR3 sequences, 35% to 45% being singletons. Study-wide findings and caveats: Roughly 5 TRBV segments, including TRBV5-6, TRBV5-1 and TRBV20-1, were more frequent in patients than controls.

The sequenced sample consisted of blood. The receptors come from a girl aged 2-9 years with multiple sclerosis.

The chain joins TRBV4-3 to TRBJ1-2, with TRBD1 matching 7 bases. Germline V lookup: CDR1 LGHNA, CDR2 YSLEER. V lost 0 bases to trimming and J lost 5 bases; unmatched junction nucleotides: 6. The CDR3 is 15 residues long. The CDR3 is CASSQEGGRGYGYTF. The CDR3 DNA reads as TGCGCCAGCAGCCAAGAAGGGGGCAGGGGTTATGGCTACACCTTC.

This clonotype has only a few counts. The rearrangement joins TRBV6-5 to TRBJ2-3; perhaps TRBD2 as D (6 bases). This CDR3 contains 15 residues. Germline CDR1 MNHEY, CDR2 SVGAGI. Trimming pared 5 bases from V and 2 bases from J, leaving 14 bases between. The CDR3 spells CASSRGGASTDTQYF. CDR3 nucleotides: TGTGCCAGCAGTCGAGGCGGGGCCTCCACAGATACGCAGTATTTT.

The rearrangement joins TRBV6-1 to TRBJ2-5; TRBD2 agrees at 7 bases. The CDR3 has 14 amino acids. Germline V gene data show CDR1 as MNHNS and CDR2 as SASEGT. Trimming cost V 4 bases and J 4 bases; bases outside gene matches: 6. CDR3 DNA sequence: TGTGCCAGCAGTGCGGTAGGACTAGGAGAGACCCAGTACTTC. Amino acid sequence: CASSAVGLGETQYF.

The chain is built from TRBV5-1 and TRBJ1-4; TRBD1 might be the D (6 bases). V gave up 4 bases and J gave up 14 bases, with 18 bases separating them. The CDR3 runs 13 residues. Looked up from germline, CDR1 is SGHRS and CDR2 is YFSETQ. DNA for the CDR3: TGCGCCAGCAGCCTACAGGGTGAAGGAGGGCTGTTTTTT. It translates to CASSLQGEGGLFF.

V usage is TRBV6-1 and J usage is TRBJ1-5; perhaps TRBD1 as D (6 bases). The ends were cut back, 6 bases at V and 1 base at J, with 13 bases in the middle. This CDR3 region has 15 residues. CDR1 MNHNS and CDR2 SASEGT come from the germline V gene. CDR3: CASSPGTPSNQPQHF. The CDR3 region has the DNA TGTGCCAGCAGCCCCGGGACACCCAGCAATCAGCCCCAGCATTTT.

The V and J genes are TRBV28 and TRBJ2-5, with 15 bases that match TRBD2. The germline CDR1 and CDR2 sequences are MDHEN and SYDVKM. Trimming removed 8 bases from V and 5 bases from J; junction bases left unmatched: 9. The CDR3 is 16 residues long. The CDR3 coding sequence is TGTGCCAGCGGTTCCCCAGGACTAGCGGGAGGGGAGACCCAGTACTTC. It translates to CASGSPGLAGGETQYF.

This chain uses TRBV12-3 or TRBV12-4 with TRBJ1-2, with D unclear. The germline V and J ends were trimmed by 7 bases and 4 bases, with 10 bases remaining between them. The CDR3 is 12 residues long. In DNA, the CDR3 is TGTGCCAGCACCTGGGGTAGCTATGGCTACACCTTC. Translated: CASTWGSYGYTF.

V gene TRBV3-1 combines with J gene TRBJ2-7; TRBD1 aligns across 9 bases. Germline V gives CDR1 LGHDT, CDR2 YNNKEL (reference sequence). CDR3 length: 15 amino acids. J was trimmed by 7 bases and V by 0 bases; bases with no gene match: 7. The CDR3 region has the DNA TGTGCCAGCAGCCAAGATTCACAGGGGGCGGGTGAGCAGTACTTC. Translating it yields CASSQDSQGAGEQYF.

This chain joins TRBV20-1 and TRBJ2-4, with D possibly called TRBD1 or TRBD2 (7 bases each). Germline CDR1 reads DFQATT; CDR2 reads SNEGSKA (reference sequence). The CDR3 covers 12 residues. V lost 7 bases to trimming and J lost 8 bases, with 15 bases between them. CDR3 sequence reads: CSGEGAPDIQYF. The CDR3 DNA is TGCAGTGGGGAGGGGGCGCCGGACATTCAGTACTTC.

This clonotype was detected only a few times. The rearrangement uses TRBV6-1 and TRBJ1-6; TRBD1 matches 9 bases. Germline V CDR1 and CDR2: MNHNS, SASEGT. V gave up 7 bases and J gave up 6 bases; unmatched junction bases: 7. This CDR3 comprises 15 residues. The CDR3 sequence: CASTGTGNFNSPLHF. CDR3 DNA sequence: TGTGCCAGCACCGGGACAGGGAATTTTAATTCACCCCTCCACTTT.

The CDR3 sequence: CASSFAYRTGINQPQHF. As DNA, the CDR3 is TGTGCCAGCAGTTTTGCTTATCGGACAGGGATAAATCAGCCCCAGCATTTT. This rearrangement joins TRBV27 to TRBJ1-5, with 8 bases that match TRBD1. The CDR3 has 17 residues. Germline V lookup: CDR1 MNHEY, CDR2 SMNVEV (reference sequence). The trim removed 3 bases at V and 4 bases at J, leaving 11 bases unmatched.

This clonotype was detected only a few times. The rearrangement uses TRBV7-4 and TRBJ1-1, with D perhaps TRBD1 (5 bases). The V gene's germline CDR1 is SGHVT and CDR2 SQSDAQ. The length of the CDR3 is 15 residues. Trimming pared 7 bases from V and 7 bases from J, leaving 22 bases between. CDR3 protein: CASTEPPGTASEAFF. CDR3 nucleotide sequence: TGTGCCAGCACCGAGCCCCCAGGGACGGCTAGTGAAGCTTTCTTT.

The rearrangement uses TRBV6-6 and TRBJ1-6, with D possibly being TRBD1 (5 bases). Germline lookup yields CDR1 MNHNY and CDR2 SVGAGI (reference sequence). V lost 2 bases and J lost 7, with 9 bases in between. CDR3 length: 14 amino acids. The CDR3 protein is CASSYTSGNSPLHF. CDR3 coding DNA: TGTGCCAGCAGTTACACCTCAGGGAATTCACCCCTCCACTTT.

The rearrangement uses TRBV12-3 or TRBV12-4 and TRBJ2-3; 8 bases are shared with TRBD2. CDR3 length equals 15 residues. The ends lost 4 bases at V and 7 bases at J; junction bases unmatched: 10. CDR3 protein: CASSSRTSRGYTQYF. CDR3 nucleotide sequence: TGTGCCAGCAGTTCACGGACTAGCAGGGGATATACGCAGTATTTT.

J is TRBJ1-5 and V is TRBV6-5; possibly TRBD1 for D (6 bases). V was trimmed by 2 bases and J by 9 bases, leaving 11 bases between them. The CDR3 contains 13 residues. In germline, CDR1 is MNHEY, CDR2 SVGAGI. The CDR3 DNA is TGTGCCAGCAGTTACCAGGGGTATGGGCCCCAGCATTTT. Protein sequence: CASSYQGYGPQHF.